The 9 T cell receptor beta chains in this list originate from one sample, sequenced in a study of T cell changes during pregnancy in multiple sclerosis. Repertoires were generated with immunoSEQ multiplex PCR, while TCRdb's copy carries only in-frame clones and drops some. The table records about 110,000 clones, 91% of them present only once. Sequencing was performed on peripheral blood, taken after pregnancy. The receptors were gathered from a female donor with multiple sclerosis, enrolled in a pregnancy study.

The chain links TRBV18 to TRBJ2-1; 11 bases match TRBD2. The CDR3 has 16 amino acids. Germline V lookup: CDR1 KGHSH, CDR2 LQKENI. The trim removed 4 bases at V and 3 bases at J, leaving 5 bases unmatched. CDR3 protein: CASSQLGLAVYNEQFF. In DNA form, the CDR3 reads TGTGCCAGCTCACAGCTGGGACTAGCGGTCTACAATGAGCAGTTCTTC.

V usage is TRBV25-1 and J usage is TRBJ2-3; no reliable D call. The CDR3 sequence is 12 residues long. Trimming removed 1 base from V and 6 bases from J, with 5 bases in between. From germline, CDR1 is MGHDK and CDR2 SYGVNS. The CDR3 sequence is CASSEFLDTQYF. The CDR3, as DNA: TGTGCCAGCAGTGAATTTCTCGATACGCAGTATTTT.

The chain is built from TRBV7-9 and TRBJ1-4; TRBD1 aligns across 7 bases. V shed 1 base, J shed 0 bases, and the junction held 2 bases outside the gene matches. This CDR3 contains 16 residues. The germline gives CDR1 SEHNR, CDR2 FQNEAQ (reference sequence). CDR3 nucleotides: TGTGCCAGCAGCTTAGGGGACAGCTCAACTAATGAAAAACTGTTTTTT. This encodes CASSLGDSSTNEKLFF.

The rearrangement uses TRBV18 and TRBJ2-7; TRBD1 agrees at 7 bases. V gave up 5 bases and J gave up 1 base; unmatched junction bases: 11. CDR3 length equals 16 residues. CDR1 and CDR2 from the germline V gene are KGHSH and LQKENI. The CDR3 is CASSGSGGRRSYEQYF. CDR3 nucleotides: TGTGCCAGCTCAGGCTCAGGGGGACGCCGTTCCTACGAGCAGTACTTC.

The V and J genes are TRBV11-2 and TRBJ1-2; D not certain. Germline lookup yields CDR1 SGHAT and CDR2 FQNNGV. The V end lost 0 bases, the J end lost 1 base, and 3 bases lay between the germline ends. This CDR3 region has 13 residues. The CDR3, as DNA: TGTGCCAGCAGCTTAGATCGTAACTATGGCTACACCTTC. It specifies CASSLDRNYGYTF.

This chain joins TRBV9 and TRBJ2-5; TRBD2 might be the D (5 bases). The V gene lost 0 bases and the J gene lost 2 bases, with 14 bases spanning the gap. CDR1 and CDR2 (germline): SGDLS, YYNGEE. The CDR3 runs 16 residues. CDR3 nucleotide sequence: TGTGCCAGCAGCGTAGCTCTCCTAGCCTCACAAGAGACCCAGTACTTC. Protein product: CASSVALLASQETQYF.

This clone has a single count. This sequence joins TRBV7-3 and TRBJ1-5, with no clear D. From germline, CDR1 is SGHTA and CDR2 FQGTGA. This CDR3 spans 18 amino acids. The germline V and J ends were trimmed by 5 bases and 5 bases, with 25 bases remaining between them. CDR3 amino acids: CASSPQRKSLPVHQPQHF. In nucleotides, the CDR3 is TGTGCCAGCAGCCCCCAGAGGAAAAGTTTACCCGTTCATCAGCCCCAGCATTTT.

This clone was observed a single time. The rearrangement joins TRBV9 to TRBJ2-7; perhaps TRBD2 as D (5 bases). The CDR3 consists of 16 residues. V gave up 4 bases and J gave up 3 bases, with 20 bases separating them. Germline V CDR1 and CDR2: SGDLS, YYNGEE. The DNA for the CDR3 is TGTGCCAGCAGCATTGGGCCGGACTCGACCCTCTACGAGCAGTACTTC. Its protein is CASSIGPDSTLYEQYF.

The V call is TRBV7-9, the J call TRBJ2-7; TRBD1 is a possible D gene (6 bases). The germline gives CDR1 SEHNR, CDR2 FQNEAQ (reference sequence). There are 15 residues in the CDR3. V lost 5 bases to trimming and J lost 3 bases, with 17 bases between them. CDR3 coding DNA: TGTGCCAGCAGCCCTCCCGTGGGACACCACTACGAGCAGTACTTC. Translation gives CASSPPVGHHYEQYF. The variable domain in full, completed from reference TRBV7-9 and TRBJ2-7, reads DTGVSQNPRHKITKRGQNVTFRCDPISEHNRLYWYRQTLGQGPEFLTYFQNEAQLEKSRLLSDRFSAERPKGSFSTLEIQRTEQGDSAMYLCASSPPVGHHYEQYFGPGTRLTVT.